A selection of T cell receptor beta chains follows, all from one sample in a study of shared clonotypes between healthy human individuals. Repertoires were generated with immunoSEQ multiplex PCR, while TCRdb's copy carries only in-frame clones and drops some. The top ten hold 1% to 1.5% of the sample, which has 1.5 million to 2.5 million clones, just under 95% seen once. Sequencing was carried out using naive CD8+ T cells sorted from blood. The receptors here all came from a man aged 18 to 30 in good health. CDR3s include the opening cysteine and the closing phenylalanine or tryptophan. A D gene is named only where the DNA matches it firmly. Some rows mark clone size as missing; the rest say once, few, many or name a class of expanded clone.

v_gene,d_gene,j_gene,abundance,CDR3aa,CDR3nt
TRBV5-6,TRBD2,TRBJ2-7,.,CASSLLAGGPPSYEQYF,TGTGCCAGCAGCTTACTAGCGGGAGGACCCCCCTCCTACGAGCAGTACTTC
TRBV27,.,TRBJ1-3,.,CASSSGGGWGNTIYF,TGTGCCAGCAGTTCCGGGGGGGGTTGGGGAAACACCATATATTTT
TRBV6-5,.,TRBJ2-7,.,CASSYSEAPYEQYF,TGTGCCAGCAGTTACTCGGAGGCGCCCTACGAGCAGTACTTC
TRBV5-1,.,TRBJ2-7,.,CASALGAEYEQYF,TGCGCCAGCGCCCTAGGGGCCGAATACGAGCAGTACTTC
TRBV11-2,.,TRBJ2-3,.,CASSLESTDTQYF,TGTGCCAGCAGCTTAGAAAGCACAGATACGCAGTATTTT
TRBV10-2,TRBD2,TRBJ2-1,.,CASILSGVYNEQFF,TGCGCCAGCATCTTGAGCGGGGTATATAATGAGCAGTTCTTC
TRBV28,.,TRBJ1-1,.,CASSGGFATEAFF,TGTGCCAGCAGTGGGGGGTTTGCCACTGAAGCTTTCTTT
TRBV13,TRBD2,TRBJ2-1,.,CASSPGASGVPYNEQFF,TGTGCCAGCAGCCCTGGTGCTAGCGGGGTGCCCTACAATGAGCAGTTCTTC
TRBV5-1,TRBD1,TRBJ2-3,.,CASSLAGTGAQDTQYF,TGCGCCAGCAGCTTGGCCGGGACAGGGGCTCAAGATACGCAGTATTTT
TRBV5-1,.,TRBJ2-7,.,CASSLGLTGYEQYF,TGCGCCAGCAGCTTAGGGCTGACGGGCTACGAGCAGTACTTC
TRBV6-4,TRBD1,TRBJ1-6,.,CASSDNLGLGTENSPLHF,TGTGCCAGCAGTGATAATTTAGGTTTAGGGACAGAGAATTCACCCCTCCACTTT
TRBV6-5,TRBD2,TRBJ2-7,.,CASSYSVAGGEQYF,TGTGCCAGCAGTTATAGTGTAGCGGGCGGCGAGCAGTACTTC
TRBV13,.,TRBJ2-5,.,CASSWREPQETQYF,TGTGCCAGCAGTTGGAGGGAGCCTCAAGAGACCCAGTACTTC
TRBV13,.,TRBJ2-7,once,CASSLGQGIMGYEQYF,TGTGCCAGCAGCTTAGGACAGGGAATTATGGGCTACGAGCAGTACTTC
TRBV2,.,TRBJ2-7,.,CASLSGGRDIRYEQYF,TGTGCCAGCCTTTCAGGTGGGCGGGATATTCGGTACGAGCAGTACTTC
TRBV6-4,.,TRBJ2-2,.,CASRGPNTGELFF,TGTGCCAGCAGAGGACCGAACACCGGGGAGCTGTTTTTT
TRBV28,TRBD1,TRBJ1-4,.,CASSLVQGARRTNEKLFF,TGTGCCAGCAGTTTAGTACAGGGGGCGAGGAGGACTAATGAAAAACTGTTTTTT
TRBV2,.,TRBJ1-1,.,CASSEGNLWNTEAFF,TGTGCCAGCAGTGAGGGTAACTTGTGGAACACTGAAGCTTTCTTT
TRBV9,.,TRBJ2-5,.,CASSVVGGAGPLETQYF,TGTGCCAGCAGCGTAGTTGGAGGGGCCGGCCCCTTGGAGACCCAGTACTTC
TRBV6-1,TRBD1,TRBJ2-5,.,CASSEALRTGETQYF,TGTGCCAGCAGTGAAGCGCTCAGGACAGGGGAGACCCAGTACTTC
TRBV6-6,.,TRBJ1-4,.,CAASPEGRHEKLFF,TGTGCCGCCTCCCCCGAAGGGCGGCATGAAAAACTGTTTTTT
TRBV23-1,.,TRBJ1-1,.,CASRRTFEAFF,TGCGCCAGCAGACGGACATTTGAGGCTTTCTTT
TRBV4-1,.,TRBJ1-5,once,CASSQEGGVGPQHF,TGCGCCAGCAGCCAAGAAGGAGGGGTAGGGCCCCAGCATTTT
TRBV6-1,.,TRBJ1-6,.,CASSAGTPYSNSPLHF,TGTGCCAGCAGTGCCGGGACCCCATATTCCAATTCACCCCTCCACTTT
TRBV27,.,TRBJ1-5,once,CASSLLGIEGNQPQHF,TGTGCCAGCAGTCTACTGGGGATAGAGGGGAATCAGCCCCAGCATTTT
TRBV4-1,.,TRBJ2-7,.,CASSQGGTYEQYF,TGCGCCAGCAGCCAAGGTGGAACCTACGAGCAGTACTTC
TRBV5-4,.,TRBJ1-2,few,CASSAGFGYTF,TGTGCCAGCAGCGCGGGTTTCGGCTACACCTTC
TRBV9,.,TRBJ2-1,.,CASSASGVSYNEQFF,TGTGCCAGCAGCGCCAGTGGTGTCTCCTACAATGAGCAGTTCTTC
TRBV7-6,.,TRBJ2-3,.,CASSLGASTDTQYF,TGTGCCAGCAGCTTAGGCGCTAGCACAGATACGCAGTATTTT
TRBV6-5,TRBD1,TRBJ1-1,.,CASSAGDRGTEAFF,TGTGCCAGCAGTGCTGGGGACAGGGGGACTGAAGCTTTCTTT
TRBV7-6,.,TRBJ2-2,.,CASSSRDTSGGELFF,TGTGCCAGCAGCTCCCGGGACACGTCGGGCGGGGAGCTGTTTTTT
TRBV7-3,.,TRBJ2-1,.,CASSIVGVNEQFF,TGTGCCAGCAGCATAGTAGGTGTTAATGAGCAGTTCTTC
TRBV7-2,TRBD2,TRBJ2-7,.,CASSLAGLAYEQYF,TGTGCCAGCAGCTTAGCGGGACTAGCCTACGAGCAGTACTTC
TRBV27,.,TRBJ2-2,.,CASSPIPGRLNTGELFF,TGTGCCAGCAGCCCAATCCCAGGGAGGCTTAACACCGGGGAGCTGTTTTTT
TRBV19,TRBD1,TRBJ1-1,.,CASSTTGISNTEAFF,TGTGCCAGTAGTACGACAGGGATTTCGAACACTGAAGCTTTCTTT
TRBV13,TRBD1,TRBJ1-2,once,CASSTFDRGGGYTF,TGTGCCAGCAGCACCTTCGACAGGGGGGGCGGCTACACCTTC
TRBV28,.,TRBJ2-1,.,CASSPRGPYNEQFF,TGTGCCAGCAGCCCTCGGGGGCCTTACAATGAGCAGTTCTTC
TRBV6-1,.,TRBJ2-5,.,CASSPDRFQETQYF,TGTGCCAGCAGCCCAGACAGGTTCCAAGAGACCCAGTACTTC
TRBV4-1,.,TRBJ2-7,.,CASSPAVISYEQYF,TGCGCCAGCAGCCCAGCGGTAATCTCCTACGAGCAGTACTTC
TRBV11-2,.,TRBJ1-6,few,CASTSITPPLHF,TGTGCCAGCACCAGTATAACACCTCCCCTCCACTTT
TRBV6-5,TRBD2,TRBJ2-7,.,CASSYGGRELPYEQYF,TGTGCCAGCAGTTACGGCGGGAGGGAACTGCCCTACGAGCAGTACTTC
TRBV28,.,TRBJ2-7,.,CASSLNQGSHEQYF,TGTGCCAGCAGTTTAAATCAGGGGAGCCACGAGCAGTACTTC
TRBV6-6,TRBD2,TRBJ2-1,.,CASSPPGLGNEQFF,TGTGCCAGCAGTCCTCCTGGACTAGGCAATGAGCAGTTCTTC
TRBV5-1,.,TRBJ2-7,.,CASSLDSPYEQYF,TGCGCCAGCAGCTTGGACAGCCCCTACGAGCAGTACTTC
TRBV27,.,TRBJ1-5,.,CASSSIGTKHQPQHF,TGTGCCAGCAGTTCGATCGGGACGAAACATCAGCCCCAGCATTTT
TRBV30,.,TRBJ1-2,.,CAWTSQGLGYTF,TGTGCCTGGACATCACAGGGCTTGGGCTACACCTTC
TRBV28,.,TRBJ1-2,.,CAVRNPLGGYTF,TGTGCGGTGCGTAATCCCCTCGGTGGCTACACCTTC
TRBV11-2,.,TRBJ2-5,.,CASSSTPGEVTQYF,TGTGCCAGCAGCTCGACCCCGGGGGAGGTGACCCAGTACTTC
TRBV27,TRBD1,TRBJ2-2,once,CASRVQGAAGELFF,TGTGCCAGCAGAGTCCAGGGGGCAGCCGGGGAGCTGTTTTTT
TRBV28,TRBD1,TRBJ1-4,.,CASSGQGDEKLFF,TGTGCCAGCTCCGGACAGGGGGATGAAAAACTGTTTTTT
TRBV7-6,TRBD2,TRBJ2-7,.,CASSHGTGLAGYEQYF,TGTGCCAGCAGCCACGGGACGGGACTAGCGGGCTACGAGCAGTACTTC
TRBV6-5,.,TRBJ2-5,.,CASGWGSQETQYF,TGTGCCAGCGGGTGGGGCAGCCAAGAGACCCAGTACTTC
TRBV19,.,TRBJ2-7,.,CASSSRVSYEQYF,TGTGCCAGTAGTAGCAGGGTTAGCTACGAGCAGTACTTC
TRBV7-9,.,TRBJ1-1,.,CASSLVGGGEGNTEAFF,TGTGCCAGCAGCTTAGTGGGTGGGGGAGAAGGGAACACTGAAGCTTTCTTT
TRBV7-2,.,TRBJ1-1,.,CASSLGPGLSNTEAFF,TGTGCCAGCAGTTTAGGGCCGGGACTTTCGAACACTGAAGCTTTCTTT
TRBV5-4,.,TRBJ1-1,few,CASRFDWGMNTEAFF,TGTGCCAGCAGGTTTGATTGGGGAATGAACACTGAAGCTTTCTTT
TRBV5-1,.,TRBJ2-2,.,CASSLDGATGELFF,TGCGCCAGCAGCTTGGACGGGGCAACCGGGGAGCTGTTTTTT
TRBV28,.,TRBJ1-1,.,CASSLLLRGSNTEAFF,TGTGCCAGCAGTCTCCTCTTAAGAGGGTCGAACACTGAAGCTTTCTTT
TRBV7-7,.,TRBJ2-5,.,CASSYRTGFTQYF,TGTGCTAGCAGCTATCGAACTGGGTTCACCCAGTACTTC
TRBV18,TRBD1,TRBJ2-7,once,CASSPGTGVEQYF,TGTGCCAGCTCACCGGGGACAGGGGTCGAGCAGTACTTC